This T cell receptor beta chain derives from a study of human T cells and chemical hapten exposure. Study-wide context: All patients underwent weekly scalp dosing with diphenylcyclopropenone for the full roughly 25-week study.

Germline-derived CDR1 and CDR2 are MNHEY and SVGEGT. Trimming stripped 4 bases from V and 4 bases from J, with 13 bases between. The CDR3 runs to 14 residues. A single record per CDR3 protein comes from TCRdb applying MiXCR to the RACE reads. The sample has 250,000 to 300,000 distinct CDR3 sequences; 7.5% to 9% are singletons. The time point is: pre-sensitization, week 0. Sample treatment: therapeutic diphenylcyclopropenone sensitization with weekly scalp DPC. Each patch test followed a blood draw. Unseparated into fractions, whole blood served as the source from which total RNA was extracted. Study-wide results and limits: Expanded TCR sets contained significantly more large CDR3 similarity clusters than controls.

Comment on this clonotype: What it binds is unknown.

The origin of this receptor is a man aged 18 to 35 with alopecia areata. Some clones in this sample may be carry-over from other donors' samples. This specimen was whole blood, taken in connection with sensitization to the hapten diphenylcyclopropenone (DPC). V and J are TRBV6-2 or TRBV6-3 and TRBJ1-2; the D is unclear. CDR3 nucleotide sequence: TGTGCCAGCAGTTCCACCGGGCCGACCTATGGCTACACCTTC. It translates to CASSSTGPTYGYTF.